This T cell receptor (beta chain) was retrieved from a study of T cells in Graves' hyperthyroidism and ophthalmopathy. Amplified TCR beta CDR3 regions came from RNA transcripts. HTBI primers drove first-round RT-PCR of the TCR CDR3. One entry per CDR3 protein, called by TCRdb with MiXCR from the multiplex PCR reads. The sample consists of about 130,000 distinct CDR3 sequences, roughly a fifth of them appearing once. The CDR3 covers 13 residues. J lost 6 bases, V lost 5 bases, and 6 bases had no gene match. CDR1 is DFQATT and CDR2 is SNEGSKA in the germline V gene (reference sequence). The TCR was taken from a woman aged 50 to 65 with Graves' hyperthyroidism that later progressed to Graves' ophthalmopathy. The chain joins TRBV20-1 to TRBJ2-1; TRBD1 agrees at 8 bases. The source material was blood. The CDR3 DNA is TGCAGTGCTCTGGACAGGGCGGGCAATGAGCAGTTCTTC. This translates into CSALDRAGNEQFF.